This T cell receptor (beta chain) was identified during a study of cytomegalovirus exposure and HLA in healthy donors. The study, taken as a whole, reports: Reportedly, a later analysis found an Asian-associated ancestry cluster had fewer N-insertions than the approximately 670-donor mean.

The primer mix had 60 Vbeta and 13 Jbeta primers. Sequenced by immunoSEQ multiplex PCR; TCRdb stores in-frame clones only, minus some. The table lists some 90,000 clones, over 75% of them singletons. This clone was counted a few times. Its target is not known. Trimming removed 3 bases at V and 2 bases at J, with 8 bases between. The length of the CDR3 is 13 residues. Germline CDR1 reads SGHAT; CDR2 reads FQNNGV. The receptor's source is a boy aged 5 to 17 in good health and CMV-seronegative. The sequenced sample was PBMCs. The V call is TRBV11-2, the J call TRBJ2-7; D is ambiguous. This CDR3 reads CASSFQLPYEQYF. The CDR3 coding sequence is TGTGCCAGCAGCTTTCAGTTACCCTACGAGCAGTACTTC.